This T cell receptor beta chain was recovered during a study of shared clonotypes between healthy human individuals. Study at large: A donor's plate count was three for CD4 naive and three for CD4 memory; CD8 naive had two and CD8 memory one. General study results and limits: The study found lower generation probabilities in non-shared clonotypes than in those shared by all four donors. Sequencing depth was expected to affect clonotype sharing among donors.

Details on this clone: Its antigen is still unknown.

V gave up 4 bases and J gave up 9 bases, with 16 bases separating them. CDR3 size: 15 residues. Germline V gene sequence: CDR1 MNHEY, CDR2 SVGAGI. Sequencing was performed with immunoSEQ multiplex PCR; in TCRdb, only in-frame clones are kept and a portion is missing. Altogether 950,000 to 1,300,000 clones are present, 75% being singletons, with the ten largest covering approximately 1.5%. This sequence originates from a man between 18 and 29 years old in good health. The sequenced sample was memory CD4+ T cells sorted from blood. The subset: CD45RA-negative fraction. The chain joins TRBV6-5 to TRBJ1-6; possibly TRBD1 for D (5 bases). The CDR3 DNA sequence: TGTGCCAGCAGTTCACCCGGGGGGTTCGGTTCACCCCTCCACTTT. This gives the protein CASSSPGGFGSPLHF.